The clone carrying this T cell receptor (beta chain) was seen ten or more times. The antigen remains undetermined. This sample is drawn from a study of T-cell memory formation after mild COVID-19. Study overall: TCR clusters showed largely donor specificity. The study's findings and limits: Chiefly within CM and EM were the contracting CD4+ clones; CD8+ ones were within EMRA. Cross-reactive memory seemingly joined, as some responding clones were found in pre-infection memory. Clones contracting across day 15 to 85 had a balanced CD4/CD8 profile; later expanding clones leaned CD4+.

One entry per CDR3 protein results from TCRdb running MiXCR on the 5' RACE reads. The sample holds just over 350,000 distinct CDR3 sequences, approximately 15% seen once. Germline values: CDR1 SEHNR, CDR2 FQNEAQ (reference sequence). V was pared by 3 bases and J by 3 bases, with 8 bases between. This CDR3 is 13 amino acids long. Input material: PBMCs or a T cell subset sorted from them (not recorded which). This chain uses TRBV7-9 with TRBJ1-1; no definite D call. The receptor comes from a young man who had mild COVID-19 (a few samples of this study predate the infection). Cell type and time point are not known. CDR3 sequence: CASSFGQYTEAFF. CDR3 bases: TGTGCCAGCAGCTTCGGCCAGTACACTGAAGCTTTCTTT.